This T cell receptor (beta chain) is drawn from a study of Graves' ophthalmopathy and Graves' hyperthyroidism. Study-wide findings and caveats: The study's model predicted ophthalmopathy progression at 65% to 71% sensitivity and approximately 78% specificity.

From RNA, the CDR3 regions of TCR beta chains were amplified and sequenced. First-round RT-PCR employed HTBI primers, with a second-round multiplex PCR after it. TCRdb re-analysed the multiplex PCR reads in MiXCR, keeping a single row per CDR3 protein. The sample comprises about 400,000 distinct CDR3 sequences, around 16% of which are singletons, and about 1.4% rests with the top ten. The germline gives CDR1 GTSNPN, CDR2 SVGIG (reference sequence). The CDR3 covers 14 residues. V was shortened by 0 bases and J by 3 bases, with 12 bases between the two germline ends. Certain patients, namely those with other autoimmune diseases, uncontrolled infections, pregnancy or lactation, were excluded. What supplied the PBMCs was roughly 10 ml of fresh peripheral blood. This clonotype was seen many times. Its antigen is unidentified.

The chain uses TRBV30 and TRBJ2-7; the D call may be TRBD1 or TRBD2 (5 bases each). Sequencing was performed on peripheral blood. The sequence came from a woman aged 18-29 years with Graves' ophthalmopathy. This CDR3 is CAWSVTGAYYEQYF. CDR3 DNA sequence: TGTGCCTGGAGTGTAACCGGGGCTTACTACGAGCAGTACTTC. Based on the CDR3 plus reference TRBV30 and TRBJ2-7, the full variable domain is SQTIHQWPATLVQPVGSPLSLECTVEGTSNPNLYWYRQAAGRGLQLLFYSVGIGQISSEVPQNLSASRPQDRQFILSSKKLLLSDSGFYLCAWSVTGAYYEQYFGPGTRLTVT.